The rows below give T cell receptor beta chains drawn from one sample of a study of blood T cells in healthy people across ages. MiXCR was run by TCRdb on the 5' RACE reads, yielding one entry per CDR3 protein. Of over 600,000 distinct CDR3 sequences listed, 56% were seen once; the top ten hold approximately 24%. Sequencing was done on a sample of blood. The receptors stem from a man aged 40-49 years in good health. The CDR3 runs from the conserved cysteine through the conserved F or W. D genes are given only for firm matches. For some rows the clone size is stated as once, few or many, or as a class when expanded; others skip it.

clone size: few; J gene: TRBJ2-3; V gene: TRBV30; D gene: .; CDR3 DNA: TGTGCCTGGACCCGGGACACCACAGATACGCAGTATTTT; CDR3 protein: CAWTRDTTDTQYF
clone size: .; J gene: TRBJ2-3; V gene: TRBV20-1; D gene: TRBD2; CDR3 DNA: TGCAGCAAAGTACAGACTAGCGGGAAAACTAGCACAGATACGCAGTATTTT; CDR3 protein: CSKVQTSGKTSTDTQYF
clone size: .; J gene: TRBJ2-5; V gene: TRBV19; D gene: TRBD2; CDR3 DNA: TGTGCCAGCAGACTAGCGGGTACCCAAGAGACCCCGTACTTC; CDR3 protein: CASRLAGTQETPYF
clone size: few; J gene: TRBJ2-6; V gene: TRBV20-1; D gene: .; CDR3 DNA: TGCAGTGCCCAGACGGCGGTGCGAACTGGGGCCAACGTCCTGACTTTC; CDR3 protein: CSAQTAVRTGANVLTF
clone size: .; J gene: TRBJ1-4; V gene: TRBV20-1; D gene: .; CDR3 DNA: TGCAGTGCTAGAGGAGGGTATAATGAAAAACTGTTTTTT; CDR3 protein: CSARGGYNEKLFF
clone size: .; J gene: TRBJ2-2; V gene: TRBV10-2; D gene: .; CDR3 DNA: TGCGCCAGCCGAACAGAGGCGAACACCGGGGAGCTGTTTTTT; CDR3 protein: CASRTEANTGELFF
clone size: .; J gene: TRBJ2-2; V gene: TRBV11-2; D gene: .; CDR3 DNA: TGTGCCAGCAGCTGGACCTCCGACACCGGGGAGCTGTTTTTT; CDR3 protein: CASSWTSDTGELFF
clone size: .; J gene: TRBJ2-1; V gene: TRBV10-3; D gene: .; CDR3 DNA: TGTGCCTCTAAGTCGGGGGACTACAATGAGCAGTTCTTC; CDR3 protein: CASKSGDYNEQFF
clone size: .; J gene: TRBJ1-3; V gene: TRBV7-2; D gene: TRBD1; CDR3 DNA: TGTGCCAGCAGCCAAGGACAGGGGCTTGGAAACACCATATATTTT; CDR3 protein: CASSQGQGLGNTIYF
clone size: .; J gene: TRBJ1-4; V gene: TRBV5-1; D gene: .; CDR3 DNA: TGCGCCAGCAGCTTGGATAGGGCTGCAACTAATGAAAAACTGTTTTTT; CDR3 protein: CASSLDRAATNEKLFF
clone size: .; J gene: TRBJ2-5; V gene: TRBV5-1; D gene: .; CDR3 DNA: TGCGCCAGCAGATATGGGGGGCAGGGGCAAGAGACCCAGTACTTC; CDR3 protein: CASRYGGQGQETQYF
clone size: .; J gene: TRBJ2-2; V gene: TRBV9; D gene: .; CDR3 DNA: TGTGCCAGCAGCGTAGATTTGAGGACCGGGGAGCTGTTTTTT; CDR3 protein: CASSVDLRTGELFF
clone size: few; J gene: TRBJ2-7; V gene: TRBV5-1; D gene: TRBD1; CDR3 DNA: TGCGCCAGCAGCCCGTCCCGGGACAGGACCCACGAGCAGTACTTC; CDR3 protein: CASSPSRDRTHEQYF
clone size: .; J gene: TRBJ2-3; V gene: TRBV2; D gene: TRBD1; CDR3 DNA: TGTGCCAGCAATGGGGACAGGGGGCTGGATACGCAGTATTTT; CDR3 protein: CASNGDRGLDTQYF
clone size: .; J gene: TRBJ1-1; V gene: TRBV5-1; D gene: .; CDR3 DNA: TGCGCCAGCAGCTGGGGCCCAGGGGCTCAAGAATATGAAGCTTTCTTT; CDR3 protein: CASSWGPGAQEYEAFF
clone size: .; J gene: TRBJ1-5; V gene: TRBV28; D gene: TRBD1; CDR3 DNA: TGTGCCAGCAGTTTCCTCACCCCAGGGGGCTCGGGGCCCCAGCATTTT; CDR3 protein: CASSFLTPGGSGPQHF
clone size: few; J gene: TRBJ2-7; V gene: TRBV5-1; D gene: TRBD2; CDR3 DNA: TGCGCCAGCAGCTGGAGCGGGGGTTCCTACGAGCAGTACTTC; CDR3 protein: CASSWSGGSYEQYF
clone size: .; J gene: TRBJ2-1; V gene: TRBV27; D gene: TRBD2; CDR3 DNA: TGTGCCAGCAGTTTATACGGGAGGGCCTCGGATGAGCAGTTCTTC; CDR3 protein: CASSLYGRASDEQFF
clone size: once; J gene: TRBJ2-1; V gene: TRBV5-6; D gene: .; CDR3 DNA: TGTGCCAGCAGTAAAGGAACCTACAATGAGCAGTTCTTC; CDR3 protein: CASSKGTYNEQFF
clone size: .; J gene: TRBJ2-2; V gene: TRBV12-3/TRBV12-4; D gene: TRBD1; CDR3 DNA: TGTGCCAGCAGTCCCCGGACAGGGAGCACCGGGGAGCTGTTTTTT; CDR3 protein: CASSPRTGSTGELFF
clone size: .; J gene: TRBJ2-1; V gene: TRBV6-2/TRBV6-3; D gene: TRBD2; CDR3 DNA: TGTGCCAGCAGTTTCGGGACTACCTCCTACAATGAGCAGTTCTTC; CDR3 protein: CASSFGTTSYNEQFF
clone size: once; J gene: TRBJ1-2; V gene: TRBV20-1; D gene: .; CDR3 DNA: TGCAGTGCTAGAGATACCGGGAGTGTGATCTATGGCTACACCTTC; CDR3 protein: CSARDTGSVIYGYTF
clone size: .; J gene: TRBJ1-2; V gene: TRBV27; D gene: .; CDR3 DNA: TGTGCCAGCAGCCCCAGGAGACCGGACGGTTCTTATGGCTACACCTTC; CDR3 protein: CASSPRRPDGSYGYTF
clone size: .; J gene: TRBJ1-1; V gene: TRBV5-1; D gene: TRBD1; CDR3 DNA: TGCGCCAGCAGCTGGGACAGGGGGCAAATGAACACTGAAGCTTTCTTT; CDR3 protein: CASSWDRGQMNTEAFF
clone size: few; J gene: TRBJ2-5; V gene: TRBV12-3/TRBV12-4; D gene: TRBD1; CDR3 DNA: TGTGCCAGCAGTCCAGAGGACAGGGTAGACGAGCAAGAGACCCAGTACTTC; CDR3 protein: CASSPEDRVDEQETQYF
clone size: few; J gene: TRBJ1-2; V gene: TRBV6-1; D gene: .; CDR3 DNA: TGTGCCAGCAGAGTTCGGGAGGTGAAGGGGAACAAATATGGCTACACCTTC; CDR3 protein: CASRVREVKGNKYGYTF
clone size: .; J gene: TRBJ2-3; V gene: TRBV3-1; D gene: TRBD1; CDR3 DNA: TGTGCCAGCAGCCAAGAGGAGACAGGGTCCACAGATACGCAGTATTTT; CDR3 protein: CASSQEETGSTDTQYF
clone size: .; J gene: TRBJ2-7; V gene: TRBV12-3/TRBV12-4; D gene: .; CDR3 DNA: TGTGCCAGCAGTTTAGCGGTTTCCGAGCAGTACTTC; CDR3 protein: CASSLAVSEQYF
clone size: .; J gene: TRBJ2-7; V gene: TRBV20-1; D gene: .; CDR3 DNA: TGCAGTGCAGTAGCGGAGAGTGTCCTTTACGAGCAGTACTTC; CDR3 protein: CSAVAESVLYEQYF
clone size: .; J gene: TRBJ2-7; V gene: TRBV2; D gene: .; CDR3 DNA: TGTGCCAGCACTCAACACCTTACCTCCTACGAGCAGTACTTC; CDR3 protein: CASTQHLTSYEQYF
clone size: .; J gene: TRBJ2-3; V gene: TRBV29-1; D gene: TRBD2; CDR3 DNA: TGCAGCGTTTCCCCTAGCGGGGGTCAAGATACGCAGTATTTT; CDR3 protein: CSVSPSGGQDTQYF
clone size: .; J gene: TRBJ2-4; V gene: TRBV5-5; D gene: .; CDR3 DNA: TGTGCCAGCACGCCGTCCGGTAAAAACATTCAGTACTTC; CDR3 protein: CASTPSGKNIQYF
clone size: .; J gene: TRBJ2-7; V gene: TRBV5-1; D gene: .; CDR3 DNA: TGCGCCAGCAGAACCGCAACTAGCCTAACCTACGAGCAGTACTTC; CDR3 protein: CASRTATSLTYEQYF
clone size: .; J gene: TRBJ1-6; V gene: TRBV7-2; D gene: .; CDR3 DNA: TGTGCCATCCCCGGGGGGGGCAATAATTCACCCCTCCACTTT; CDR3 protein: CAIPGGGNNSPLHF
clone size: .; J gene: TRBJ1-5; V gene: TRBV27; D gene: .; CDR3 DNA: TGTGCCAGCAGTTTATCGTTACAGGGTGGCAATCAGCCCCAGCATTTT; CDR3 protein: CASSLSLQGGNQPQHF
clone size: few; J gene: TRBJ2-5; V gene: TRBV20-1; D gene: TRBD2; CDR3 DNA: TGCAGTGCCCCGGGACTAGCGGGGCAAGAGACCCAGTACTTC; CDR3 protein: CSAPGLAGQETQYF
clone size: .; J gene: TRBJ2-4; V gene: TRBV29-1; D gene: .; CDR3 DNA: TGCAGCGTTGTGGGGTGGCACAAAAACATTCAGTACTTC; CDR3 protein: CSVVGWHKNIQYF
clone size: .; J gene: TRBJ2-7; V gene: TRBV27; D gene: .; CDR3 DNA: TGCGCCAGCAGTTTAGGGAACGAACTACCAGCTTCGGGGTACGAGCAGTACTTC; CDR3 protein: CASSLGNELPASGYEQYF
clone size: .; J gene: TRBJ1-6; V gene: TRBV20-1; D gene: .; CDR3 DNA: TGCAGTGCTAGATCACCGGAACAGTTCTATAATTCACCCCTCCACTTT; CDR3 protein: CSARSPEQFYNSPLHF